Detailed here is one T cell receptor beta chain. Its antigen remains unknown. These data originate in a study of cytomegalovirus exposure and HLA in healthy donors. Study conclusions and caveats: In a later analysis, an Asian-associated ancestry cluster reportedly showed fewer N-insertions than the roughly 690-donor mean. Further analysis was carried out later, and it showed several of the most significant clusters appearing linked to common viral pathogens.

Deletions cut 2 bases from V and 7 bases from J, with 15 bases between. Per the germline V gene, CDR1 is SNHLY and CDR2 is FYNNEI. The CDR3 is 15 amino acids. This PCR relied on a set of 60 Vbeta primers and 13 Jbeta primers. TCRdb keeps only in-frame clones here, not all; method: immunoSEQ multiplex PCR. In the table there are roughly 130,000 clones, around 74% of which are singletons. This chain uses TRBV2 with TRBJ1-5; D is possibly TRBD1 (5 bases). What was sequenced was PBMCs. The origin of this receptor is a man between 40 and 49 years old in good health and CMV-seropositive. CDR3 loop: CASSESGQGNQPQHF. The CDR3 region has the DNA TGTGCCAGCAGTGAATCCGGGCAGGGTAACCAGCCCCAGCATTTT.